The clone carrying this T cell receptor (beta chain) was picked up a small number of times. The data stem from a study of graft-versus-host responses after intestinal transplantation. Study-level results: GvH clones occurred in recipient marrow; some first appeared in ileum or blood. Early post-transplant HvG declines were associated with peak circulating GvH clone levels.

The method was immunoSEQ multiplex PCR; TCRdb's version includes in-frame clones alone and lacks a portion of them. The data hold around 5,000 clones, with around a third observed a single time. Labeling with CFSE marked 200,000 responder cells, which were plated with 200,000 irradiated, violet-dye-labeled stimulator cells. After the reaction, proliferating CFSE-low CD3+CD4+ and CD3+CD8+ responders were sorted. This CDR3 has 12 amino acids. V lost 8 bases, J lost 5 bases, and 10 bases lay in between. CDR1 is MNHEY and CDR2 is SMNVEV in the germline V gene (reference sequence). The sample consisted of alloreactive CD8+ T cells from a mixed lymphocyte reaction culture, taken before intestinal transplant. Documented subset: CFSE-low proliferating T cells sorted from approximately 6-day pre-transplant mixed lymphocyte reaction (GvH or HvG direction). The receptor was derived from a human patient who received an intestinal transplant. The rearrangement links TRBV27 to TRBJ2-1; the D gene is possibly TRBD2 (7 bases). The CDR3 loop reads CASAGAHNEQFF. CDR3 sequence (DNA): TGTGCCAGCGCGGGGGCCCACAATGAGCAGTTCTTC.